The 22 T cell receptor beta chains listed next were all sequenced from one sample in a study of T-cell memory formation after mild COVID-19. TCRdb re-called the 5' RACE reads through MiXCR, storing one row per CDR3 protein. Of approximately 16,000 distinct CDR3 sequences listed, over 20% were seen once; the top ten hold 60%. Material for sequencing was PBMCs or a T cell subset sorted from them (not recorded which). These receptors came from a man between 18 and 35 years old who had mild COVID-19 (a few samples of this study predate the infection). Cell type and time point are not known.

Many counts were recorded for this clonotype. This CDR3 reads CASTRGAVTDTQYF. CDR3 sequence (DNA): TGCGCCAGCACCCGGGGGGCCGTCACAGATACGCAGTATTTT. This chain links TRBV5-1 with TRBJ2-3; the D gene is possibly TRBD2 (7 bases). The CDR3 is 14 amino acids. Germline V gives CDR1 SGHRS, CDR2 YFSETQ. V was trimmed by 6 bases and J by 2 bases, leaving 13 bases between them.

The chain couples TRBV4-3 to TRBJ2-7, with D perhaps TRBD2 (6 bases). This CDR3 is 15 amino acids long. V gave up 1 base and J gave up 1 base, with 11 bases separating them. The germline CDR1 and CDR2 sequences are LGHNA and YSLEER. CDR3 protein: CASSQAGSGSYEQYF. In DNA, the CDR3 is TGCGCCAGCAGCCAAGCCGGGAGCGGATCCTACGAGCAGTACTTC.

V gene TRBV5-1 combines with J gene TRBJ2-1; D gene uncertain. The V and J ends lost 4 bases and 9 bases respectively, with 20 bases between them. Germline V gene sequence: CDR1 SGHRS, CDR2 YFSETQ. The CDR3 has 15 amino acids. DNA for the CDR3: TGCGCCAGCAGCATCCTCACTGGGTCGAGTGGTGAGCAGTTCTTC. Protein sequence: CASSILTGSSGEQFF.

The J gene is TRBJ2-3, the V gene TRBV27; 12 bases are shared with TRBD2. This CDR3 contains 18 residues. The germline gives CDR1 MNHEY, CDR2 SMNVEV (reference sequence). The trim removed 5 bases at V and 6 bases at J, leaving 15 bases unmatched. DNA for the CDR3: TGTGCCAGCAGTCCCCAGGCTAGCGGGGGGGCCATGGTCGATACGCAGTATTTT. This sequence encodes CASSPQASGGAMVDTQYF.

This clonotype came up many times. The chain carries TRBV29-1 and TRBJ1-2; D is undetermined. Germline CDR1 and CDR2: SQVTM and ANQGSEA. The CDR3 totals 11 residues. V lost 7 bases and J 11 bases, leaving 17 bases between the germline ends. CDR3 sequence (DNA): TGCAGCGCCTGGAGACAATTCGAGTACACCTTC. Its protein product is CSAWRQFEYTF.

J is TRBJ2-7 and V is TRBV20-1; TRBD1 matches at 9 bases. With 5 bases clipped from V and 4 bases from J, the junction kept 3 bases outside the gene matches. The CDR3 consists of 12 residues. Germline CDR1 is DFQATT and CDR2 is SNEGSKA (reference sequence). The CDR3 DNA reads as TGCAGTGCTCGGGACAGGGAGTACGAGCAGTACTTC. This codes for CSARDREYEQYF.

The sample holds many counts of this clonotype. The CDR3 spells CAGLKEGKGTGELFF. DNA for the CDR3: TGTGCCGGTCTAAAGGAGGGGAAAGGGACCGGGGAGCTGTTTTTT. The chain employs TRBV6-6 and TRBJ2-2; maybe TRBD2 (6 bases). The CDR3 contains 15 residues. Germline V CDR1 and CDR2: MNHNY, SVGAGI (reference sequence). Between the trimmed V and J ends, which lost 11 bases and 5 bases, there was a span of 21 bases.

The chain carries TRBV7-6 and TRBJ2-7; TRBD1 agrees at 8 bases. This CDR3 comprises 14 residues. The germline CDR1 and CDR2 sequences are SGHVS and FNYEAQ. The trim removed 5 bases at V and 6 bases at J, leaving 9 bases unmatched. CDR3 region: CASSKDRAVGEQYF. CDR3 nucleotides: TGTGCCAGCAGCAAGGACAGGGCGGTGGGCGAGCAGTACTTC.

This clonotype was observed a handful of times. The chain is built from TRBV11-2 and TRBJ2-1, with 11 nucleotides matching TRBD2. Germline V gene lookup returns CDR1 SGHAT and CDR2 FQNNGV. There are 18 residues in the CDR3. J gave up 2 bases and V 4 bases, and 10 bases lay outside the gene matches. CDR3 in DNA: TGTGCCAGCAGCTCGAGAAGACTAGCGGGGAACACCTACAATGAGCAGTTCTTC. Translated: CASSSRRLAGNTYNEQFF.

The chain couples TRBV10-3 to TRBJ2-7; the match to TRBD1 covers 9 bases. Germline CDR1 is ENHRY and CDR2 is SYGVKD. V dropped 4 bases and J dropped 4; count of bases not matched to a gene: 5. The CDR3 covers 14 residues. CDR3 sequence reads: CAISGGTGRYEQYV. The CDR3 nucleotides are TGTGCCATCAGTGGGGGGACAGGGAGGTACGAGCAGTACGTC.

Relative to its sample, this clonotype is medium-sized. One end of the junction is discordant with germline, which a read error may explain. The CDR3 region has the DNA TGTGCCAGCAGTTTAGACAGGGTCTACACTGAAGCTTTCTTT. Translation gives CASSLDRVYTEAFF. The gene calls are TRBV11-2 and TRBJ1-1, with 7 bases matching TRBD1. This CDR3 region has 14 residues. The V gene's germline CDR1 is SGHAT and CDR2 FQNNGV.

This clonotype was seen ten or more times. This chain links TRBV2 with TRBJ1-2; D possibly corresponds to TRBD1 (5 bases). CDR3 length equals 17 residues. The V end was cut by 3 bases, the J end by 4 bases, with 21 bases between. Germline assignment: CDR1 SNHLY and CDR2 FYNNEI. This CDR3 reads CASSESRGWQTRYGYTF. The CDR3 DNA follows: TGTGCCAGCAGTGAGTCTAGGGGATGGCAGACTCGCTATGGCTACACCTTC. Variable domain in full (rest from reference TRBV2 and TRBJ1-2): EPEVTQTPSHQVTQMGQEVILRCVPISNHLYFYWYRQILGQKVEFLVSFYNNEISEKSEIFDDQFSVERPDGSNFTLKIRSTKLEDSAMYFCASSESRGWQTRYGYTFGSGTRLTVV.

In this sample, this clonotype turned up many times. The V gene is TRBV12-3 or TRBV12-4, the J gene TRBJ2-5, with TRBD2 identical over 12 bases. V gave up 4 bases and J gave up 5 bases; unmatched junction bases: 11. The CDR3 totals 17 residues. In DNA, the CDR3 is TGTGCCAGCAGTTCCTTGGAGCTAGCGGGGGGGCGTGAGACCCAGTACTTC. Translated: CASSSLELAGGRETQYF.

This clonotype was picked up a small number of times. The chain has TRBV28 and TRBJ1-6; perhaps TRBD1 as D (6 bases). The CDR3 contains 17 residues. Per the germline V gene, CDR1 is MDHEN and CDR2 is SYDVKM. V lost 7 bases to trimming and J lost 0 bases, with 16 bases between them. DNA for the CDR3: TGTGCCAGCACCCCCTGGGGGGCAAGCTCCTATAATTCACCCCTCCACTTT. Its protein is CASTPWGASSYNSPLHF.

The V and J genes are TRBV28 and TRBJ2-5; D might be TRBD2 (6 bases). CDR1 is MDHEN, CDR2 SYDVKM, per germline. Deletions cut 4 bases from V and 2 bases from J, with 14 bases between. The CDR3 totals 15 residues. The CDR3 spells CASSYKGRGQETQYF. In DNA form, the CDR3 reads TGTGCCAGCAGTTATAAGGGACGGGGGCAAGAGACCCAGTACTTC. The full variable domain, its missing parts supplied by reference TRBV28 and TRBJ2-5, is DVKVTQSSRYLVKRTGEKVFLECVQDMDHENMFWYRQDPGLGLRLIYFSYDVKMKEKGDIPEGYSVSREKKERFSLILESASTNQTSMYLCASSYKGRGQETQYFGPGTRLLVL.

This clonotype was seen at least ten times. V is TRBV20-1 and J is TRBJ2-4; D is unresolved. The CDR3 has 15 amino acids. Trimming removed 7 bases at V and 1 base at J, with 17 bases between. CDR1 DFQATT and CDR2 SNEGSKA come from the germline V gene (reference sequence). The chain's CDR3 is CSVLPSDDAKNIQYF. The DNA of the CDR3 is TGCAGTGTCCTCCCCTCGGACGACGCCAAAAACATTCAGTACTTC.

This clonotype appeared many times. The chain recombines TRBV11-2 with TRBJ2-7; D is perhaps TRBD2 (6 bases). Germline V CDR1 and CDR2: SGHAT, FQNNGV. The CDR3 runs to 13 residues. Trimming left V 5 bases short and J 5 bases short, with 13 bases between. CDR3 sequence: CASSRGTLDEQYV. DNA of the CDR3: TGTGCCAGCAGCCGGGGGACCTTGGACGAGCAGTACGTC.

In this sample, this clonotype turned up once. This chain uses TRBV20-1 with TRBJ2-7; 8 bases agree with TRBD1. With V trimmed by 7 bases and J by 2 bases, 7 bases remained unmatched. Germline assignment: CDR1 DFQATT and CDR2 SNEGSKA (reference sequence). This CDR3 has 13 amino acids. The CDR3 DNA follows: TGCAGTGTTCCAAGGACAGGGACCTACGAGCAGTACGTC. Its protein is CSVPRTGTYEQYV.

This clonotype was recorded at least ten times. This sequence joins TRBV6-5 and TRBJ2-2; no reliable D call. Trimming stripped 6 bases from V and 5 bases from J, with 10 bases between. From germline, CDR1 is MNHEY and CDR2 SVGAGI. The CDR3 runs to 13 residues. The CDR3: CASSKTPTGELFF. In DNA, the CDR3 is TGTGCCAGCAGCAAGACGCCAACCGGGGAGCTGTTTTTT.

The table lists this clonotype with many counts. The V call is TRBV11-2, the J call TRBJ2-1, with TRBD2 identical over 11 bases. This CDR3 is built from 19 residues. In germline, CDR1 is SGHAT, CDR2 FQNNGV. V shed 0 bases, J shed 4 bases, and the junction held 11 bases outside the gene matches. As DNA, the CDR3 is TGTGCCAGCAGCTTAGATGGGGGACTAGCGGATCTCTCTTACAATGAGCAGTTCTTC. Translation gives CASSLDGGLADLSYNEQFF.

This clonotype came up many times. The chain has TRBV6-2 or TRBV6-3 and TRBJ2-1; 8 bases are shared with TRBD2. CDR3 length: 14 residues. The trim removed 6 bases at V and 9 bases at J, leaving 10 bases unmatched. The germline V gene has CDR1 MNHEY and CDR2 SVGEGT. CDR3 nucleotides: TGTGCCAGCAGCGGGACTAGTTGGTCGGCTGAGCAGTTCTTC. Translated: CASSGTSWSAEQFF.

In this sample, this clonotype turned up once. This chain links TRBV4-1 with TRBJ2-7, with D perhaps TRBD1 or TRBD2 (5 bases each). V was cut by 4 bases and J by 7 bases, with 8 bases left in between. Germline CDR1 is MGHRA and CDR2 is YSYEKL. This CDR3 contains 11 residues. The CDR3 DNA sequence: TGCGCCAGCAGCCTTGAGGGGGAGCAGTACTTC. Protein: CASSLEGEQYF.